The rows below give T cell receptor beta chains drawn from one sample of a study of blood T cell repertoires in COVID-19. Produced via immunoSEQ multiplex PCR; TCRdb's table is partial and in-frame only. Of approximately 80,000 clones detected, about 84% appear once; the ten largest clones hold under 8.5%. Sequenced input: peripheral blood. These receptor sequences come from a man aged 50-60 years with active COVID-19. The conserved cysteine and the conserved F or W are not part of the CDR3 here. Each record gives: clone size, V gene, D gene, J gene, CDR3 protein. A D gene is named only where the DNA matches it firmly. Size values are once, few and many counts, or a class for expanded clones, and some rows have none.

>NA|TRBV6-5|NA|TRBJ2-1
ASSHGLSSYNEQF
>few|TRBV28|TRBD1|TRBJ2-7
ASSPRDRGLEQY
>NA|TRBV29-1|TRBD1|TRBJ2-7
SVGTGDEQY
>NA|TRBV3-1/TRBV3-2|NA|TRBJ2-4
ASSSLGSGAKNIQY
>once|TRBV5-1|NA|TRBJ2-1
ASSLGFGLQVNEQF
>NA|TRBV5-1|TRBD1|TRBJ2-7
ASSLLGQGWDEQY
>NA|TRBV15|TRBD2|TRBJ2-3
ATSSLAVTDTQY
>NA|TRBV11-2|NA|TRBJ1-1
ASSLIITEAF
>NA|TRBV9|TRBD1|TRBJ2-1
ASSAGTDGTEQF
>NA|TRBV11-2|NA|TRBJ2-7
ASSLGRSSSYEQY
>NA|TRBV27|TRBD1|TRBJ1-4
ASSPGQGAATNEKLF
>NA|TRBV13|NA|TRBJ2-7
ASSLRGGGPPYEQY
>NA|TRBV7-2|NA|TRBJ2-3
ASSFRRSLGTDTQY
>NA|TRBV5-5|TRBD1|TRBJ2-2
ASSLGVGQGRITGELF
>NA|TRBV27|TRBD2|TRBJ2-3
ASSAGVRFTDTQY
>NA|TRBV4-3|TRBD1|TRBJ2-7
ASSQDEMGQGNEQY
>NA|TRBV6-1|NA|TRBJ1-1
ASSEAIDRGTEAF
>NA|TRBV15|NA|TRBJ2-1
ATSILTSREQF
>NA|TRBV27|TRBD2|TRBJ2-7
ASSPNYGGGVSYEQY
>NA|TRBV21-1|NA|TRBJ2-4
ASSSRRIQY
>NA|TRBV4-1|NA|TRBJ1-1
ASSQGWEGTEAF
>NA|TRBV28|TRBD1|TRBJ1-4
ASRRQGGTNEKLF
>once|TRBV5-1|TRBD1|TRBJ2-3
ASSVTGVGVDTQY
>NA|TRBV4-2|TRBD2|TRBJ2-7
ASSQPTGTSGKAGQY
>NA|TRBV27|TRBD1|TRBJ1-3
ASGLGQRGNTIY
>NA|TRBV24-1|NA|TRBJ1-2
ATSSRGAYGYT
>few|TRBV28|NA|TRBJ1-5
ASRTAGDGQPQH
>NA|TRBV7-6|NA|TRBJ2-7
ASSLVLGGGEQY
>NA|TRBV10-3|NA|TRBJ2-7
AIALQGFREQY
>once|TRBV7-8|NA|TRBJ2-6
ASSTYRAGANVLT
>once|TRBV9|TRBD1|TRBJ2-5
ASSVGAGGSTAETQY
>NA|TRBV28|NA|TRBJ2-7
ASRETGTRWSQY
>NA|TRBV4-1|TRBD2|TRBJ2-2
ASSQRPAGEKGGELF
>NA|TRBV24-1|NA|TRBJ2-1
ATSDPGYNEQF
>NA|TRBV7-2|TRBD1|TRBJ1-5
ASSATGFSNQPQH
>NA|TRBV19|NA|TRBJ1-5
ASSMKGSVGAQPQH
>NA|TRBV9|TRBD1|TRBJ2-5
ASSVAQGAKETQY
>NA|TRBV19|TRBD1|TRBJ2-3
ASGTGPL
>NA|TRBV5-1|NA|TRBJ1-1
ASSLEGVRGRNTEAF
>NA|TRBV28|TRBD1|TRBJ2-7
ASRQTGENGEQY
>NA|TRBV6-5|TRBD1|TRBJ2-7
ASSRGGTGGHEQY
>NA|TRBV28|TRBD2|TRBJ2-3
ASSLYGGGPPSDTQY
>NA|TRBV4-1|NA|TRBJ2-2
ASSPLWVGRSAGELF
>NA|TRBV6-2/TRBV6-3|TRBD2|TRBJ2-7
ASSYGAGRGGRSYEQY
>NA|TRBV28|TRBD2|TRBJ2-5
ASSFLGGETQY
>few|TRBV6-2/TRBV6-3|NA|TRBJ2-7
ASSYPGDEQY
>NA|TRBV28|TRBD1|TRBJ1-3
ASRGQGSPGNTIY
>NA|TRBV7-8|NA|TRBJ1-1
ASSSWGKGRVVRSSTEAF
>NA|TRBV7-8|NA|TRBJ2-6
ASSFGGGASGANVLT
>NA|TRBV27|TRBD1|TRBJ2-4
ASSLRDRGPSPQNIQY
>NA|TRBV12-3/TRBV12-4|NA|TRBJ2-1
ASSSTGYNEQF
>NA|TRBV7-9|NA|TRBJ1-1
ASSAGRNTEAF
>few|TRBV6-6|NA|TRBJ2-3
ASRLAGKEDTQY
>NA|TRBV5-4|TRBD1|TRBJ1-2
ASSLGGQGSSVVGYT